The 5 T cell receptor beta chains below all came from one sample that was sequenced in a study of T cell repertoires in cytomegalovirus infection. TCRdb re-called the reads with MiXCR, one entry per CDR3 protein. The sample yields about 130,000 distinct CDR3 sequences, about 24% seen once. No antigen has been assigned to these receptors. Sample: PBMCs, sequenced either directly or after in vitro stimulation (not recorded which). These receptor sequences come from a human donor in good health (CMV status not recorded). Some clones in this sample may be carry-over from other donors' samples.

The chain joins TRBV20-1 to TRBJ1-4; tentative D call: TRBD1 (5 bases). Germline-derived CDR1 and CDR2 are DFQATT and SNEGSKA (reference sequence). V was shortened by 8 bases and J by 0 bases, with 16 bases between the two germline ends. The CDR3 totals 15 residues. CDR3 nucleotides: TGCAGTCAAAAGGGGTCAACTGCAACTAATGAAAAACTGTTTTTT. Encoded protein: CSQKGSTATNEKLFF.

This chain links TRBV6-5 with TRBJ1-2; weak D call: TRBD1 (6 bases). CDR1 and CDR2 from the germline V gene are MNHEY and SVGAGI. Trimming took 0 bases from V and 7 from J, leaving 18 bases between them. This CDR3 spans 16 amino acids. Written as DNA, the CDR3 is TGTGCCAGCAGTTACTCGCTGGGAAAACAGGGAGGTGGCTACACCTTC. This codes for CASSYSLGKQGGGYTF.

The rearrangement joins TRBV5-1 to TRBJ2-7; 14 nucleotides agree with TRBD2. Germline trimming cut 4 bases from V and 5 bases from J; bases unmatched to any gene: 5. Germline loops: CDR1 SGHRS, CDR2 YFSETQ. The CDR3 length is 15 residues. The CDR3 spells CASSEGLAGVHEQYF. CDR3 nucleotides: TGCGCCAGCAGCGAGGGACTAGCGGGAGTCCACGAGCAGTACTTC.

This clonotype was seen only a few times. The J gene is TRBJ1-5, the V gene TRBV12-3 or TRBV12-4, with TRBD1 matching 8 bases. After removal of 8 bases from V and 1 base from J, the junction contained 7 bases not matched to a gene. The CDR3 extends over 15 amino acids. The CDR3 reads CASCPGTGSNQPQHF. The CDR3 DNA follows: TGTGCCAGCTGCCCCGGGACAGGCAGCAATCAGCCCCAGCATTTT.

The chain carries TRBV7-8 and TRBJ2-1; D remains ambiguous. Germline V gives CDR1 SGHVS, CDR2 FQNEAQ. The ends were cut back, 2 bases at V and 4 bases at J, with 9 bases in the middle. CDR3 length: 14 amino acids. The CDR3 region is CASSLFTEYNEQFF. In DNA, the CDR3 is TGTGCCAGCAGCTTATTTACAGAGTACAATGAGCAGTTCTTC.